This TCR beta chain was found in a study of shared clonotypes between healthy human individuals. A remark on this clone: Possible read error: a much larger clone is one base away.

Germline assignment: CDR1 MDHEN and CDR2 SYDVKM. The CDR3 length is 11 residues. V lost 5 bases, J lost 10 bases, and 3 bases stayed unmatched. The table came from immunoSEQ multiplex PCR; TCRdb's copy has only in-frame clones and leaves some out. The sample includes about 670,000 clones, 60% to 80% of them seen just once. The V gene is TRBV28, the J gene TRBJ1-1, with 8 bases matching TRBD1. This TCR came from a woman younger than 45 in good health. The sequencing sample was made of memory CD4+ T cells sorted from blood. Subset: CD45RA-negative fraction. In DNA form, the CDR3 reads TGTGCCAGCAGTCGACAGGGGAGAGCTTTCTTT. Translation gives CASSRQGRAFF.